Sequencing of this T cell receptor (beta chain) was carried out in a study of post-analysis software for immune sequencing data. Concerning this clonotype itself: Its cognate antigen is unknown.

The CDR3 has 14 amino acids. Germline loops: CDR1 MGHDK, CDR2 SYGVNS. The V gene lost 6 bases and the J gene lost 3 bases, with 15 bases spanning the gap. Study-wide findings and caveats: Samples prepared in the same batch strongly co-clustered by F measure. Patients used about five TRBV segments, including TRBV5-6, TRBV5-1 and TRBV20-1, more often than controls. In multiple sclerosis, normalized Chao1 diversity was significantly below that of controls.

Unique molecular identifiers were carried by the TCR beta cDNA libraries. From the PCR reads, TCRdb called clonotypes with MiXCR, one entry per CDR3 protein. Of roughly 400,000 distinct CDR3 sequences in the sample, over 30% were seen once. The receptor was isolated from a girl aged 2 to 10 with multiple sclerosis. The chain has TRBV25-1 and TRBJ2-7; the D gene is possibly TRBD1 (6 bases). Sequencing was carried out using blood. CDR3 region: CASSALGRGYEQYF. CDR3 DNA sequence: TGTGCCAGCAGCGCCTTGGGCAGGGGCTACGAGCAGTACTTC.